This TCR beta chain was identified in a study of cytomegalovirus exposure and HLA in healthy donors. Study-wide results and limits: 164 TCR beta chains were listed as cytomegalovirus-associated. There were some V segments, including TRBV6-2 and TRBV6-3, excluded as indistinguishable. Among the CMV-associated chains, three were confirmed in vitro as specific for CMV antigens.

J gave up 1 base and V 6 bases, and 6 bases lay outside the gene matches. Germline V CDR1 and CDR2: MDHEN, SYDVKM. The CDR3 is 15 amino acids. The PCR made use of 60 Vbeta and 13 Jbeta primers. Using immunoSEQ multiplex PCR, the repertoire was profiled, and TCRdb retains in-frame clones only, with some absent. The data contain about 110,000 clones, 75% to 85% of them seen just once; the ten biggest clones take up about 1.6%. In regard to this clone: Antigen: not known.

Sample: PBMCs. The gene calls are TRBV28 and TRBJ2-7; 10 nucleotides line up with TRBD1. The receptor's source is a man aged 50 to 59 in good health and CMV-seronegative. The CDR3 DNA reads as TGTGCCAGCAGCCGGGGACAGGGGAATTCCTACGAGCAGTACGTC. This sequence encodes CASSRGQGNSYEQYV.